This T cell receptor beta chain derives from a study of identical twins. Germline values: CDR1 KGHSH, CDR2 LQKENI. Trimming removed 2 bases from V and 0 bases from J, with 14 bases in between. The CDR3 contains 17 residues. TCRdb reprocessed the 5' RACE reads via MiXCR and lists one record per CDR3 protein. There are around 240,000 distinct CDR3 sequences in the sample; 5.5% to 8% occur only once, and approximately 3.6% lies in the top ten. These sequences were also reported in another study, on yellow fever vaccine responses in identical twins.

The chain employs TRBV18 and TRBJ2-4; maybe TRBD1 (6 bases). The receptor's source is a woman aged 18-29 years in good health. The sequencing sample was made of memory (CD45RO+) T cells sorted from blood. CDR3 nucleotide sequence: TGTGCCAGCTCACCATACGGACAGAGGCTAGCCAAAAACATTCAGTACTTC. Encoded protein: CASSPYGQRLAKNIQYF.